These T cell receptor beta chains were read from a single sample in a study of control samples from healthy donors and cancer patients. Some clones are missing from TCRdb's copy, which holds only in-frame ones; the method was immunoSEQ multiplex PCR. This table holds about 200,000 clones, around 90% found once. Input material: blood. All receptors come from a young man in good health. The CDR3 runs from the conserved cysteine through the conserved F or W. The D gene is left open where the match is weak. Size values are once, few and many counts, or a class for expanded clones, and some rows have none.

v_call	j_call	d_call	clone_size	cdr3_nt	cdr3_aa
TRBV25-1	TRBJ2-6	TRBD1	.	TGTGCCAGCAGTGAATACGGGACAGGGTACTCTGGGGCCAACGTCCTGACTTTC	CASSEYGTGYSGANVLTF
TRBV7-9	TRBJ1-3	TRBD1	.	TGTGCCAGCGGACCAGACAGGGCGGGAAACACCATATATTTT	CASGPDRAGNTIYF
TRBV9	TRBJ2-6	.	.	TGTGCCAGCAGCGTAGAAGTGGGGACTGGGGCCAACGTCCTGACTTTC	CASSVEVGTGANVLTF
TRBV2	TRBJ1-1	.	.	TGTGCCAGTGTGAGGTACAGGCCCACCTTAGGAGGGAACGCTGAAGCTTTCTTT	CASVRYRPTLGGNAEAFF
TRBV19	TRBJ2-2	TRBD2	.	TGTGCCAGTAGACGCGAGCCCTACAATAGCGGGGGATCCGGGGAGCTGTTTTTT	CASRREPYNSGGSGELFF
TRBV4-2	TRBJ1-2	.	once	TGTGCCAGCAGCCACGACGGTTCGAACTATGGCTACACCTTC	CASSHDGSNYGYTF
TRBV7-9	TRBJ1-6	.	.	TGTGCCAGCAGCTCCCTAGGCCCATATAATTCACCCCTCCACTTT	CASSSLGPYNSPLHF
TRBV20-1	TRBJ2-5	.	.	TGCAGTGCTAGCGTTGGGGAGACCCAGTACTTC	CSASVGETQYF
TRBV4-1	TRBJ2-7	.	once	TGCGCCAGCAGCCAAGGGTTAGGGGGAGACGAGCAGTACTTC	CASSQGLGGDEQYF
TRBV27	TRBJ2-2	TRBD1	.	TGTGCCAGCAGTCCGGGACAGGGAAACACCGGGGAGCTGTTTTTT	CASSPGQGNTGELFF
TRBV4-1	TRBJ2-3	.	.	TGCGCCAGCAGCCCGACTCGGGGGGATACGCAGTATTTT	CASSPTRGDTQYF
TRBV5-5	TRBJ2-3	.	.	TGTGCCAGCAGCTTGGCCGTAGCAGGGTACGGCACAGATACGCAGTATTTT	CASSLAVAGYGTDTQYF
TRBV7-8	TRBJ1-5	.	.	TGTGCCAGCAGCCCGGGGAACTCATATAGCAATCAGCCCCAGCATTTT	CASSPGNSYSNQPQHF
TRBV18	TRBJ1-6	TRBD1	.	TGTGCCAGCTCAGGAACGCAGGGGGTCGGATCACCCCTCCACTTT	CASSGTQGVGSPLHF
TRBV18	TRBJ1-4	.	.	TGTGCCAGCTCACCCAGGACTATCGTGGGTGAAAAACTGTTTTTT	CASSPRTIVGEKLFF
TRBV19	TRBJ1-2	TRBD1	once	TGTGCCAGTACCACTACCGGGACAGGGAACTATGGCTACACCTTC	CASTTTGTGNYGYTF
TRBV19	TRBJ1-2	.	.	TGTGCCAGTAGTAGCGGGGGTGGCTACACCTTC	CASSSGGGYTF
TRBV13	TRBJ2-7	TRBD1	.	TGTGCCAGCAGCTTGGGACAGGGAACCTACGAGCAGTACTTC	CASSLGQGTYEQYF
TRBV30	TRBJ2-2	.	.	TGTGCCTGGGGATCCGGGGAGCTGTTTTTT	CAWGSGELFF
TRBV24-1	TRBJ2-1	TRBD1	.	TGTGCCACCAGTGAAACTTCGACAGGGGATGAGCAGTTCTTC	CATSETSTGDEQFF
TRBV19	TRBJ2-7	.	once	TGTGCCAGTAGTATAGTAGCAGGGGCCTCCTACGAGCAGTACTTC	CASSIVAGASYEQYF
TRBV5-1	TRBJ1-1	TRBD1	.	TGCGCCAGCAGCGTTGGACAGGGGCTCACTGAAGCTTTCTTT	CASSVGQGLTEAFF
TRBV2	TRBJ1-1	.	.	TGTGCCAGCATCGCGGACAGCCTTCTGAACACTGAAGCTTTCTTT	CASIADSLLNTEAFF
TRBV19	TRBJ2-7	TRBD1	.	TGTGCCAGTAGTGTCGGCCTGGGACAGGGGACAAGCTACGAGCAGTACTTC	CASSVGLGQGTSYEQYF
TRBV15	TRBJ2-1	TRBD2	.	TGTGCCACCAGCAGAGGGGTAGCGGGGGTCAATGAGCAGTTCTTC	CATSRGVAGVNEQFF
TRBV5-1	TRBJ2-1	.	.	TGCGCCAGCAGCTTGTACCTAGGGGCTGCCTACAATGAGCAGTTCTTC	CASSLYLGAAYNEQFF
TRBV11-2	TRBJ1-5	.	.	TGTGCCAGCAGCCTCAAGCCAAATCAGCCCCAGCATTTT	CASSLKPNQPQHF
TRBV15	TRBJ1-5	TRBD1	.	TGTGCCACCAGCAGAGCGGACAGGAGGTCCCAGCCCCAGCATTTT	CATSRADRRSQPQHF
TRBV27	TRBJ2-7	TRBD2	.	TGTGCCAGCAGTACCGGGACTAGCAGCCGGTACGAGCAGTACTTC	CASSTGTSSRYEQYF